This entry lists 28 T cell receptor beta chains sequenced from one sample in a study of shared clonotypes between healthy human individuals (dated by TCRdb to between 2020 and 2021). The method behind the library was the immunoSEQ multiplex PCR assay. TCRdb's version of the immuneACCESS table is confined to in-frame rearrangements and falls short of the full clone set. An unresolved V gene accounts for under half of the shortfall where checked; the remainder is of unknown origin. This sample has some 530,000 clones in its table, and around 73% of those were observed once. About 11% of the sample is held by the ten biggest clonotypes. The specimen sequenced was PBMCs. Receptor source: a woman aged 40 to 50 in good health. Some clones in this sample may be carry-over from other donors' samples.

This chain uses TRBV4-1 with TRBJ1-5, with a possible D match to TRBD1 (5 bases). V was clipped by 1 base and J by 4 bases, with 11 bases between them. The CDR3 loop spans 15 amino acids. CDR1 is MGHRA and CDR2 is YSYEKL in the germline V gene. This CDR3 is CASSQAFRENQPQHF. For the CDR3, the DNA is TGCGCCAGCAGCCAAGCTTTCAGGGAAAATCAGCCCCAGCATTTT.

This chain connects TRBV5-4 to TRBJ1-2, with 7 bases lining up with TRBD1. Trimming took 1 base from V and 7 from J; bases not matched to a gene: 10. The CDR3 spans 15 residues. CDR1 and CDR2 (germline): SGHNT, YYREEE (reference sequence). CDR3 amino acids: CASSLQLGTAGGYTF. The CDR3 DNA reads TGTGCCAGCAGCTTGCAACTAGGGACAGCTGGTGGCTACACCTTC.

This clone has more than one count but fewer than ten. The V call is TRBV28, the J call TRBJ2-3, with TRBD1 matching over 7 bases. Germline trimming cut 5 bases from V and 2 bases from J; bases unmatched to any gene: 4. Germline values: CDR1 MDHEN, CDR2 SYDVKM. CDR3 size: 14 residues. CDR3 coding DNA: TGTGCCAGCAGTACTACAGGGGTCACAGATACGCAGTATTTT. It is translated as CASSTTGVTDTQYF.

The genes are TRBV6-5 and TRBJ1-3; tentatively, D is TRBD1 (5 bases). Germline V gives CDR1 MNHEY, CDR2 SVGAGI. The V and J ends lost 6 bases and 4 bases respectively, with 13 bases between them. The CDR3 has 14 residues. CDR3 in amino acids: CASRTDSLGNTIYF. The CDR3 DNA is TGTGCCAGCAGGACCGACAGCCTCGGAAACACCATATATTTT.

This clone showed up just a few times. The chain joins TRBV9 to TRBJ2-1, with 8 bases identical to TRBD2. The V gene end was trimmed by 0 bases and the J gene end by 10 bases; junction bases not matched to a gene: 9. The germline V gene encodes CDR1 SGDLS and CDR2 YYNGEE. The CDR3 length is 15 residues. CDR3 in amino acids: CASSVEVSGVGEQFF. CDR3 DNA sequence: TGTGCCAGCAGCGTAGAGGTTAGCGGGGTGGGCGAGCAGTTCTTC. Supplemented by reference TRBV9 and TRBJ2-1, the full variable domain reads DSGVTQTPKHLITATGQRVTLRCSPRSGDLSVYWYQQSLDQGLQFLIQYYNGEERAKGNILERFSAQQFPDLHSELNLSSLELGDSALYFCASSVEVSGVGEQFFGPGTRLTVL.

This chain joins TRBV7-2 and TRBJ2-7, with D unclear. V lost 4 bases to trimming and J lost 5 bases, with 15 bases between them. CDR1 and CDR2 (germline): SGHTA, FQGNSA. The CDR3 length is 14 residues. Here the CDR3 DNA reads TGTGCCAGCAGCTCCGGATCCCCTGGAGACGAGCAGTACTTC. Protein: CASSSGSPGDEQYF.

In its sample, this clone was seen once. The J gene is TRBJ2-1, the V gene TRBV4-2, with D maybe TRBD2 (5 bases). The CDR3 is made up of 14 amino acids. Germline CDR1 and CDR2: LGHNA and YNFKEQ. V was shortened by 4 bases and J by 5 bases, with 12 bases between the two germline ends. The CDR3 DNA sequence: TGTGCCAGCAGCCTCACCCGGCGGGACAATGAGCAGTTCTTC. Its protein product is CASSLTRRDNEQFF.

In this sample, this clone turned up once. The CDR3 coding sequence is TGTGCCAGCAGTTACACCGGGACCGTAGACGATGAGACCCAGTACTTC. Protein product: CASSYTGTVDDETQYF. The chain uses TRBV25-1 and TRBJ2-5, with D possibly called TRBD1 or TRBD2 (5 bases each). CDR1 and CDR2 from the germline V gene are MGHDK and SYGVNS. There are 16 residues in the CDR3. V was clipped by 5 bases and J by 5 bases, with 21 bases between them.

This chain connects TRBV6-5 to TRBJ2-7; tentatively, D is TRBD1 (5 bases). This CDR3 has 15 amino acids. CDR1 MNHEY and CDR2 SVGAGI come from the germline V gene. V dropped 2 bases and J dropped 7 bases, with 18 bases sitting between them. CDR3 region: CASSYRQGSSREQYF. The CDR3 coding sequence is TGTGCCAGCAGTTACAGGCAGGGTAGTTCGAGAGAGCAGTACTTC.

This chain links TRBV6-1 with TRBJ2-2; D perhaps matches TRBD2 (6 bases). V was shortened by 8 bases and J by 3 bases, with 13 bases between the two germline ends. Germline V CDR1 and CDR2: MNHNS, SASEGT. This CDR3 is 14 amino acids long. The DNA of the CDR3 is TGTGCCAGCGCCCGGGGGTGGGACACCGGGGAGCTGTTTTTT. Translated: CASARGWDTGELFF.

J is TRBJ2-2 and V is TRBV7-3; D is unclear. V was cut by 5 bases and J by 5 bases, with 6 bases left in between. The CDR3 length is 12 residues. Germline V gene lookup returns CDR1 SGHTA and CDR2 FQGTGA. CDR3 sequence: CASSAGTGELFF. The CDR3 DNA reads TGTGCCAGCAGCGCCGGGACCGGGGAGCTGTTTTTT.

This clone has a handful of counts. The chain uses TRBV5-6 and TRBJ2-5; 11 positions agree with TRBD2. This CDR3 spans 15 amino acids. Per the germline V gene, CDR1 is SGHDT and CDR2 is YYEEEE. Germline trimming cut 1 base from V and 4 bases from J; bases unmatched to any gene: 3. The CDR3 DNA reads TGTGCCAGCAGCTTGACTAGCGGGAGTAGAGAGACCCAGTACTTC. As protein: CASSLTSGSRETQYF. Combining the CDR3 with reference TRBV5-6 and TRBJ2-5 gives the whole variable domain DAGVTQSPTHLIKTRGQQVTLRCSPKSGHDTVSWYQQALGQGPQFIFQYYEEEERQRGNFPDRFSGHQFPNYSSELNVNALLLGDSALYLCASSLTSGSRETQYFGPGTRLLVL.

The rearrangement joins TRBV5-1 to TRBJ2-5; TRBD1 agrees at 9 bases. CDR3 size: 17 residues. The trim removed 4 bases at V and 5 bases at J, leaving 15 bases unmatched. Per germline, CDR1 SGHRS and CDR2 YFSETQ. The CDR3 loop is CASSLGTGTGSGETQYF. CDR3 DNA sequence: TGCGCCAGCAGCCTCGGAACCGGGACAGGGAGCGGGGAGACCCAGTACTTC.

This chain connects TRBV18 to TRBJ2-7; D remains unclear. CDR3 length: 13 amino acids. Trimming removed 3 bases from V and 4 bases from J, with 10 bases in between. The germline V gene encodes CDR1 KGHSH and CDR2 LQKENI. This CDR3 reads CASSPSGVYEQYF. In nucleotides, the CDR3 is TGTGCCAGCTCACCTTCCGGAGTGTACGAGCAGTACTTC.

A note on this clone: This likely reflects a read error, since a far larger clone is one base away. The V gene is TRBV11-2, the J gene TRBJ2-5; 12 bases are shared with TRBD2. The CDR3 runs 19 residues. CDR1 is SGHAT, CDR2 FQNNGV, per germline. V trimming: 2 bases; J trimming: 4 bases; junction bases outside the gene matches: 14. For the CDR3, the DNA is TGTGCCAGCAGCTTAAGGGGCCCCCGGACTAGCGGGGCTCGAGAGACCCAGTACTTC. Translating it yields CASSLRGPRTSGARETQYF.

This chain joins TRBV4-1 and TRBJ2-1; 9 bases are shared with TRBD2. Germline CDR1 is MGHRA and CDR2 is YSYEKL. The junction had 3 bases not matched to a gene; V was cut back by 4 bases and J by 5 bases. The CDR3 contains 14 residues. In nucleotides, the CDR3 is TGCGCCAGCAGCCGACTAGCGGTGGACAATGAGCAGTTCTTC. It yields the protein CASSRLAVDNEQFF.

The rearrangement links TRBV29-1 to TRBJ1-5, with a weak D call TRBD1 (5 bases). The CDR3 is 13 residues long. Germline V gene sequence: CDR1 SQVTM, CDR2 ANQGSEA. V was clipped by 6 bases and J by 6 bases, with 15 bases between them. The CDR3 coding sequence is TGCAGCGTCGCGGGGGGGGATGGTCAGCCCCAGCATTTT. Translated: CSVAGGDGQPQHF.

This sequence joins TRBV10-3 and TRBJ2-5, with D uncertain. Germline CDR1 is ENHRY and CDR2 is SYGVKD. The V and J ends lost 3 bases and 5 bases respectively, with 10 bases between them. This CDR3 region has 13 residues. The CDR3 sequence is CAISDKLQETQYF. For the CDR3, the DNA is TGTGCCATCAGTGATAAACTCCAGGAGACCCAGTACTTC.

A note on this clone: Other DNA variants within this sample encode the same CDR3. V usage is TRBV15 and J usage is TRBJ2-5; D gene uncertain. Germline V gene lookup returns CDR1 LNHNV and CDR2 YYDKDF (reference sequence). Trimming removed 1 base at V and 2 bases at J, with 5 bases between. The CDR3 has 13 amino acids. CDR3 sequence reads: CATSRGQQETQYF. The CDR3 bases are TGTGCCACCAGCAGAGGCCAACAAGAGACCCAGTACTTC.

J is TRBJ2-7 and V is TRBV5-4, with D uncertain. This CDR3 is built from 11 residues. Per the germline V gene, CDR1 is SGHNT and CDR2 is YYREEE (reference sequence). Trimming left V 0 bases short and J 5 bases short, with 3 bases between. The CDR3 loop is CASSLGDEQYF. As DNA, the CDR3 is TGTGCCAGCAGCTTGGGCGACGAGCAGTACTTC.

The V gene is TRBV7-3, the J gene TRBJ2-5; 8 bases match TRBD2. Germline-derived CDR1 and CDR2 are SGHTA and FQGTGA. The CDR3 runs 17 residues. With V trimmed by 5 bases and J by 5 bases, 16 bases remained unmatched. CDR3 protein: CASSTSGRAGLYETQYF. DNA for the CDR3: TGTGCCAGCAGCACTTCCGGGAGGGCCGGGTTGTATGAGACCCAGTACTTC.

This clone showed up many times. V is TRBV14 and J is TRBJ1-2, with 7 bases fitting TRBD1. The CDR3 is made up of 14 amino acids. Per the germline V gene, CDR1 is SGHDN and CDR2 is FVKESK. The ends lost 4 bases at V and 4 bases at J; junction bases unmatched: 6. The CDR3 protein is CASSRAGTAYGYTF. CDR3 in DNA: TGTGCCAGCAGCCGAGCCGGGACAGCCTATGGCTACACCTTC.

The chain recombines TRBV7-2 with TRBJ2-1; D not resolved. The V and J ends lost 4 bases and 8 bases respectively, with 12 bases between them. This CDR3 is 13 amino acids long. Germline V gives CDR1 SGHTA, CDR2 FQGNSA. The CDR3: CASSSPGRDEQFF. CDR3 sequence (DNA): TGTGCCAGCAGCTCTCCGGGTAGGGATGAGCAGTTCTTC. The full variable domain, rest sourced from reference TRBV7-2 and TRBJ2-1, is GAGVSQSPSNKVTEKGKDVELRCDPISGHTALYWYRQSLGQGLEFLIYFQGNSAPDKSGLPSDRFSAERTGGSVSTLTIQRTQQEDSAVYLCASSSPGRDEQFFGPGTRLTVL.

To note about this clone: The junction differs from germline at one of its ends, possibly a read error. The rearrangement joins TRBV2 to TRBJ2-1; 7 bases line up with TRBD2. The CDR3 runs to 13 residues. Looked up from germline, CDR1 is SNHLY and CDR2 is FYNNEI. The CDR3 sequence: CANSVLASNEQFF. The CDR3 DNA reads TGTGCCAACAGTGTACTAGCGTCGAATGAGCAGTTCTTC.

The chain joins TRBV5-1 to TRBJ1-6; a weak D match, TRBD1 (5 bases). Trimming stripped 1 base from V and 6 bases from J, with 20 bases between. Germline lookup yields CDR1 SGHRS and CDR2 YFSETQ. The CDR3 contains 18 residues. CDR3 protein: CASSLSWGVSGSNSPLHF. DNA for the CDR3: TGCGCCAGCAGCTTGTCTTGGGGTGTGTCAGGGAGTAATTCACCCCTCCACTTT.

J is TRBJ2-1 and V is TRBV9; D uncertain. The CDR3 runs 14 residues. Germline lookup yields CDR1 SGDLS and CDR2 YYNGEE. V was pared by 0 bases and J by 7 bases, with 11 bases between. The CDR3 region is CASSVDPSGNEQFF. The CDR3 DNA follows: TGTGCCAGCAGCGTAGATCCCTCTGGAAATGAGCAGTTCTTC.

Comments on this clone: A far bigger clonotype differs at one base, so this is likely a read error. V gene TRBV2 combines with J gene TRBJ2-5; D unresolved. The length of the CDR3 is 9 residues. CDR1 and CDR2 from the germline V gene are SNHLY and FYNNEI. The CDR3 coding sequence is TGTGCCGGCAGGGAGACCCAGTACTTC. Residues: CAGRETQYF.

For this clone: Possible read error: a much larger clone is one base away. V and J are TRBV6-5 and TRBJ1-1; D is unclear. Germline CDR1 and CDR2: MNHEY and SVGAGI. The CDR3 contains 14 residues. The ends were cut back, 7 bases at V and 0 bases at J, with 12 bases in the middle. The CDR3 sequence is CASILEPLNTEAFF. The CDR3 DNA reads TGTGCCAGCATCCTGGAACCTCTGAACACTGAAGCTTTCTTT.